The next 11 T cell receptor beta chains were all read from a single sample in a study of T cell repertoires in cytomegalovirus infection. Their antigens are not known. TCRdb called the reads again in MiXCR, with one record for every CDR3 protein. This table has about 740,000 distinct CDR3 sequences, 33% appearing once. This specimen consisted of cultured PBMCs, obtained from culture after CMV antigen stimulation. These TCRs come from a human donor in good health (CMV status not recorded). Some clones in this sample may be carry-over from other donors' samples.

The chain has TRBV20-1 and TRBJ2-7, with 10 bases that match TRBD2. V was pared by 0 bases and J by 5 bases, with 7 bases of the junction left unmatched. The CDR3 sequence is 15 residues long. Germline values: CDR1 DFQATT, CDR2 SNEGSKA (reference sequence). DNA of the CDR3: TGCAGTGCTAGAGATCCGGGTAGCGGGAGGAACGAGCAGTACTTC. Encoded protein: CSARDPGSGRNEQYF.

V is TRBV4-2 and J is TRBJ2-3, with a tentative D call TRBD2 (7 bases). The CDR3 contains 15 residues. Germline V gene lookup returns CDR1 LGHNA and CDR2 YNFKEQ. Trimming took 4 bases from V and 4 from J, leaving 15 bases between them. The CDR3, as DNA: TGTGCCAGCAGCCCAAGGGGGGGCCAGGCAGATACGCAGTATTTT. It codes for CASSPRGGQADTQYF.

The sample holds a few counts of this clonotype. The chain employs TRBV5-4 and TRBJ1-2; D is uncertain. The germline gives CDR1 SGHNT, CDR2 YYREEE (reference sequence). Trimming cost V 0 bases and J 8 bases, with 14 bases left between them. CDR3 length equals 14 residues. The CDR3 loop reads CASSLVSLERGYTF. The CDR3, as DNA: TGTGCCAGCAGCTTGGTCTCGCTGGAGCGGGGCTACACCTTC.

The chain carries TRBV2 and TRBJ1-4, with 9 bases that match TRBD1. Germline CDR1 SNHLY, CDR2 FYNNEI. The CDR3 is 14 residues long. J lost 7 bases, V lost 7 bases, and 7 bases had no gene match. The CDR3 is CASKTGTGSEKLFF. The CDR3 DNA follows: TGTGCCAGCAAGACCGGGACAGGGAGTGAAAAACTGTTTTTT.

The V and J genes are TRBV27 and TRBJ1-5, with D perhaps TRBD1 (5 bases). There are 12 residues in the CDR3. From germline, CDR1 is MNHEY and CDR2 SMNVEV (reference sequence). V shed 7 bases and J shed 7 bases, with 11 bases lying between them. The CDR3 region has the DNA TGTGCCAGCACCAGGGCTGGGCAGCCCCAGCATTTT. This codes for CASTRAGQPQHF.

The chain combines TRBV7-8 with TRBJ2-5; TRBD2 matches at 8 bases. Germline CDR1 SGHVS, CDR2 FQNEAQ. The trim removed 5 bases at V and 4 bases at J, leaving 9 bases unmatched. The CDR3 contains 15 residues. Written as DNA, the CDR3 is TGTGCCAGCAGCACTACCGGGACTAGAGGAGAGACCCAGTACTTC. Its protein is CASSTTGTRGETQYF.

This sequence joins TRBV7-6 and TRBJ2-3; 7 nucleotides align to TRBD1. The germline V gene has CDR1 SGHVS and CDR2 FNYEAQ. V was pared by 5 bases and J by 4 bases, with 6 bases of the junction left unmatched. The CDR3 extends over 14 amino acids. The CDR3 spells CASSVQGSADTQYF. The CDR3 coding sequence is TGTGCCAGCAGCGTACAGGGGAGTGCAGATACGCAGTATTTT.

This clonotype was counted ten times or more. As DNA, the CDR3 is TGTGCCAGCAGCTTCGAACAGGGAGGTGGAAACACCATATATTTT. This codes for CASSFEQGGGNTIYF. This chain connects TRBV7-6 to TRBJ1-3; maybe TRBD1 (6 bases). V lost 3 bases to trimming and J lost 3 bases, with 12 bases between them. The CDR3 spans 15 residues. Germline CDR1 is SGHVS and CDR2 is FNYEAQ.

The chain joins TRBV6-2 or TRBV6-3 to TRBJ2-2; possibly TRBD1 or TRBD2 for D (5 bases each). The germline CDR1 and CDR2 sequences are MNHEY and SVGEGT. This CDR3 has 16 amino acids. V lost 6 bases, J lost 4 bases, and 18 bases lay in between. The CDR3 DNA sequence: TGTGCCAGCAGGAACTCCCGAGGGGCTGCCACCGGGGAGCTGTTTTTT. It codes for CASRNSRGAATGELFF.

The gene calls are TRBV28 and TRBJ1-5; D ambiguous. The CDR3 contains 11 residues. In germline, CDR1 is MDHEN, CDR2 SYDVKM. V was clipped by 1 base and J by 10 bases, with 5 bases between them. The chain's CDR3 is CASSLSSPQHF. In DNA form, the CDR3 reads TGTGCCAGCAGTTTATCATCCCCCCAGCATTTT. Full variable domain (missing parts from reference TRBV28 and TRBJ1-5): DVKVTQSSRYLVKRTGEKVFLECVQDMDHENMFWYRQDPGLGLRLIYFSYDVKMKEKGDIPEGYSVSREKKERFSLILESASTNQTSMYLCASSLSSPQHFGDGTRLSIL.

This clonotype was seen more than once but under ten times. This chain links TRBV18 with TRBJ1-3; D unclear. This CDR3 contains 13 residues. V dropped 1 base and J dropped 8 bases, with 9 bases sitting between them. Germline V gene data show CDR1 as KGHSH and CDR2 as LQKENI. The CDR3: CASSPRGRDTIYF. The CDR3 bases are TGTGCCAGCTCACCACGAGGAAGAGACACCATATATTTT.